A selection of T cell receptor beta chains follows, all from one sample in a study of OX40 agonist ivuxolimab in advanced cancers. Sequencing was performed with immunoSEQ multiplex PCR; in TCRdb, only in-frame clones are kept and a portion is missing. The top ten hold roughly 11% of the sample, which has roughly 72,000 clones, roughly nine tenths seen once. Sequenced here: CD4+ or CD8+ T cells sorted from blood, sampled in a trial of the OX40 agonist ivuxolimab. The source of these receptors is an adult with an advanced solid tumor such as melanoma, head and neck, liver or kidney cancer. Each CDR3 is given with its conserved first and last residue. A D gene is named only where the DNA matches it firmly. Rows give clone size only sometimes, using once, few, many, or a class for an expanded clone.

size: NA
V: TRBV11-3
J: TRBJ1-2
D: TRBD1
CDR3: CASSRVTGVVGYTF
DNA: TGTGCCAGCAGCCGAGTTACAGGGGTTGTGGGCTACACCTTC

size: NA
V: TRBV5-1
J: TRBJ2-5
D: TRBD2
CDR3: CASSPGLAGQETQYF
DNA: TGCGCCAGCAGCCCCGGACTAGCGGGGCAAGAGACCCAGTACTTC

size: NA
V: TRBV5-1
J: TRBJ2-3
D: NA
CDR3: CASSLLPTDTQYF
DNA: TGCGCCAGCAGCTTGTTACCCACAGATACGCAGTATTTT

size: NA
V: TRBV28
J: TRBJ2-3
D: TRBD2
CDR3: CASSLRRDSGGAVDTQYF
DNA: TGTGCCAGCAGTTTAAGACGCGATAGCGGGGGGGCGGTAGATACGCAGTATTTT

size: NA
V: TRBV7-8
J: TRBJ2-7
D: NA
CDR3: CASSSFPGLAYEQYF
DNA: TGTGCCAGCAGCTCATTTCCGGGTCTAGCATACGAGCAGTACTTC

size: NA
V: TRBV27
J: TRBJ2-7
D: NA
CDR3: CASGLVDSYEQYF
DNA: TGTGCCTCGGGCCTGGTTGATTCCTACGAGCAGTACTTC

size: NA
V: TRBV6-1
J: TRBJ2-5
D: NA
CDR3: CASRVFAQETQYF
DNA: TGTGCCAGCAGAGTATTCGCACAAGAGACCCAGTACTTC

size: NA
V: TRBV7-2
J: TRBJ1-2
D: NA
CDR3: CASSHYGYTF
DNA: TGTGCCAGCAGCCACTATGGCTACACCTTC

size: NA
V: TRBV5-1
J: TRBJ2-7
D: TRBD2
CDR3: CASSLRSSGFPYEQYF
DNA: TGCGCCAGCAGCCTTCGGTCTAGCGGGTTTCCCTACGAGCAGTACTTC

size: NA
V: TRBV28
J: TRBJ2-7
D: NA
CDR3: CASSLSLYEQYF
DNA: TGTGCCAGCAGTTTATCCCTCTACGAGCAGTACTTC

size: NA
V: TRBV5-4
J: TRBJ2-5
D: NA
CDR3: CASSLAGIGGETQYF
DNA: TGTGCCAGCAGCTTGGCGGGTATAGGGGGAGAGACCCAGTACTTC

size: once
V: TRBV19
J: TRBJ2-2
D: NA
CDR3: CASSIGFLLANTGELFF
DNA: TGTGCCAGTAGTATAGGGTTCCTCCTCGCGAACACCGGGGAGCTGTTTTTT

size: NA
V: TRBV2
J: TRBJ2-7
D: NA
CDR3: CASSEVREVEQYF
DNA: TGTGCCAGCAGTGAAGTCAGGGAGGTCGAGCAGTACTTC

size: NA
V: TRBV6-6
J: TRBJ2-7
D: NA
CDR3: CASSYSVSYEQYF
DNA: TGTGCCAGCAGTTACTCTGTTTCCTACGAGCAGTACTTC

size: NA
V: TRBV2
J: TRBJ2-2
D: NA
CDR3: CASSEISNTGELFF
DNA: TGTGCCAGCAGTGAAATATCGAACACCGGGGAGCTGTTTTTT

size: NA
V: TRBV6-5
J: TRBJ2-7
D: TRBD2
CDR3: CASRFGLAYEQYF
DNA: TGTGCCAGCAGATTTGGACTAGCCTACGAGCAGTACTTC

size: NA
V: TRBV5-1
J: TRBJ1-1
D: NA
CDR3: CASSLTRTTTEAFF
DNA: TGCGCCAGCAGCTTGACCCGGACCACGACTGAAGCTTTCTTT

size: NA
V: TRBV7-2
J: TRBJ1-6
D: TRBD1
CDR3: CASSLYRGPNSPLHF
DNA: TGTGCCAGCAGCTTATACAGGGGACCTAATTCACCCCTCCACTTT

size: NA
V: TRBV18
J: TRBJ2-3
D: NA
CDR3: CASSPGLVDTQYF
DNA: TGTGCCAGCTCACCGGGGCTAGTGGATACGCAGTATTTT

size: NA
V: TRBV27
J: TRBJ2-1
D: NA
CDR3: CASSSDSLGYNEQFF
DNA: TGTGCCAGCAGTTCCGACAGCCTAGGCTACAATGAGCAGTTCTTC

size: NA
V: TRBV2
J: TRBJ2-7
D: NA
CDR3: CASSEAVTALGYEQYF
DNA: TGTGCCAGCAGTGAAGCAGTGACAGCACTCGGCTACGAGCAGTACTTC

size: NA
V: TRBV6-1
J: TRBJ2-1
D: NA
CDR3: CASPKGWPYNEQFF
DNA: TGTGCCAGCCCGAAGGGCTGGCCCTACAATGAGCAGTTCTTC

size: NA
V: TRBV21-1
J: TRBJ2-5
D: NA
CDR3: CASSKGGDRGSQETQYF
DNA: TGTGCCAGCAGCAAAGGGGGGGACAGGGGGAGCCAAGAGACCCAGTACTTC

size: NA
V: TRBV30
J: TRBJ2-5
D: NA
CDR3: CAWSVGSGGSEETQYF
DNA: TGTGCCTGGAGTGTGGGAAGTGGGGGGTCTGAAGAGACCCAGTACTTC

size: NA
V: TRBV5-1
J: TRBJ1-1
D: NA
CDR3: CASSKTGYTMNTEAFF
DNA: TGCGCCAGCAGCAAGACAGGTTATACCATGAACACTGAAGCTTTCTTT

size: NA
V: TRBV5-6
J: TRBJ2-1
D: TRBD2
CDR3: CASSLVVLAGNNEQFF
DNA: TGTGCCAGCAGCTTAGTCGTTTTAGCGGGAAACAATGAGCAGTTCTTC

size: NA
V: TRBV28
J: TRBJ2-7
D: NA
CDR3: CASSFSLRSDYEQYF
DNA: TGTGCCAGCAGTTTTTCCCTTAGGTCCGACTACGAGCAGTACTTC

size: once
V: TRBV21-1
J: TRBJ2-7
D: NA
CDR3: CASSVWVGEQYF
DNA: TGTGCCAGCAGCGTATGGGTGGGCGAGCAGTACTTC

size: once
V: TRBV15
J: TRBJ1-4
D: TRBD1
CDR3: CATSRIQGANEKLFF
DNA: TGTGCCACCAGCAGAATACAGGGGGCTAATGAAAAACTGTTTTTT

size: NA
V: TRBV5-1
J: TRBJ1-2
D: TRBD1
CDR3: CASSSIQGAKSYTF
DNA: TGCGCCAGCAGCTCAATTCAGGGGGCTAAGAGCTACACCTTC

size: NA
V: TRBV6-5
J: TRBJ1-6
D: NA
CDR3: CASSYDTASPLHF
DNA: TGTGCCAGCAGTTACGACACAGCTTCACCCCTCCACTTT

size: NA
V: TRBV27
J: TRBJ1-5
D: NA
CDR3: CATSGSRGQPQHF
DNA: TGTGCCACCTCGGGGTCGCGGGGACAGCCCCAGCATTTT

size: NA
V: TRBV19
J: TRBJ2-1
D: NA
CDR3: CASSSRVTINEQFF
DNA: TGTGCCAGTAGTTCGAGGGTTACCATCAATGAGCAGTTCTTC

size: NA
V: TRBV9
J: TRBJ2-1
D: TRBD2
CDR3: CASSPLAGAYNEQFF
DNA: TGTGCCAGCAGCCCCTTAGCGGGAGCCTACAATGAGCAGTTCTTC

size: NA
V: TRBV2
J: TRBJ1-3
D: NA
CDR3: CASSVTEASGNTIYF
DNA: TGTGCCAGCAGCGTTACAGAGGCTAGCGGAAACACCATATATTTT

size: few
V: TRBV21-1
J: TRBJ1-2
D: NA
CDR3: CASSKDRVDYGYTF
DNA: TGTGCCAGCAGCAAAGACAGGGTAGATTATGGCTACACCTTC

size: NA
V: TRBV18
J: TRBJ1-2
D: TRBD1
CDR3: CASSPDRGGHGYTF
DNA: TGTGCCAGCTCACCGGACAGGGGGGGGCATGGCTACACCTTC

size: NA
V: TRBV4-1
J: TRBJ2-7
D: NA
CDR3: CASSEEAQVEGEQYF
DNA: TGCGCCAGCAGCGAGGAAGCACAGGTCGAGGGGGAGCAGTACTTC

size: once
V: TRBV5-1
J: TRBJ1-1
D: TRBD1
CDR3: CASRGQGASTEAFF
DNA: TGCGCCAGCAGGGGACAGGGGGCGAGCACTGAAGCTTTCTTT

size: NA
V: TRBV6-5
J: TRBJ1-2
D: TRBD1
CDR3: CASSYSRGQAMGGYTF
DNA: TGTGCCAGCAGTTACTCGAGGGGACAGGCGATGGGGGGCTACACCTTC

size: NA
V: TRBV10-1
J: TRBJ2-5
D: NA
CDR3: CASGERETQYF
DNA: TGCGCCAGCGGGGAAAGAGAGACCCAGTACTTC

size: NA
V: TRBV6-5
J: TRBJ1-6
D: NA
CDR3: CASGQVFSPLHF
DNA: TGTGCCAGCGGTCAAGTGTTTTCACCCCTCCACTTT

size: NA
V: TRBV4-2
J: TRBJ2-5
D: TRBD2
CDR3: CASSRGLAGSRGEETQYF
DNA: TGTGCCAGCAGCCGAGGACTAGCGGGAAGTAGAGGGGAAGAGACCCAGTACTTC

size: once
V: TRBV12-2
J: TRBJ1-1
D: NA
CDR3: CASRLTDGNTEAFF
DNA: TGTGCAAGTCGCTTAACAGACGGGAACACTGAAGCTTTCTTT

size: once
V: TRBV5-1
J: TRBJ2-2
D: NA
CDR3: CASSLEVRRNTGELFF
DNA: TGCGCCAGCAGCTTGGAAGTCCGGAGGAACACCGGGGAGCTGTTTTTT

size: once
V: TRBV4-1
J: TRBJ1-1
D: TRBD1
CDR3: CASSQVNRGGTEAFF
DNA: TGCGCCAGCAGCCAAGTCAACAGGGGGGGCACTGAAGCTTTCTTT

size: NA
V: TRBV7-2
J: TRBJ2-1
D: TRBD2
CDR3: CASSLTTSGNEQFF
DNA: TGTGCCAGCAGCTTAACGACTAGCGGGAATGAGCAGTTCTTC

size: NA
V: TRBV12-2
J: TRBJ1-6
D: NA
CDR3: CASRSSGVVRWTPLHF
DNA: TGTGCAAGTCGCTCCTCAGGGGTAGTGAGGTGGACACCCCTCCACTTT

size: NA
V: TRBV11-2
J: TRBJ1-1
D: TRBD1
CDR3: CASSLRLGTGGEGNTEAFF
DNA: TGTGCCAGCAGCCTACGGCTCGGGACAGGGGGTGAGGGGAACACTGAAGCTTTCTTT

size: few
V: TRBV11-2
J: TRBJ2-7
D: TRBD2
CDR3: CASSSGREGRDEQYF
DNA: TGTGCCAGCAGCTCAGGGAGGGAGGGCAGGGACGAGCAGTACTTC

size: NA
V: TRBV6-5
J: TRBJ2-1
D: NA
CDR3: CASSLYGSPASEQFF
DNA: TGTGCCAGCAGCCTGTACGGATCACCTGCTAGTGAGCAGTTCTTC

size: NA
V: TRBV7-8
J: TRBJ2-2
D: NA
CDR3: CASSGRGAKTTGELFF
DNA: TGTGCCAGCAGCGGCCGGGGGGCCAAAACCACCGGGGAGCTGTTTTTT

size: NA
V: TRBV7-9
J: TRBJ2-1
D: TRBD1
CDR3: CASSLGTGPNNEQFF
DNA: TGTGCCAGCAGCCTCGGGACAGGGCCTAACAATGAGCAGTTCTTC

size: NA
V: TRBV5-4
J: TRBJ1-3
D: NA
CDR3: CASSLGRSSGNTIYF
DNA: TGTGCCAGCAGCTTGGGTAGATCCTCTGGAAACACCATATATTTT

size: NA
V: TRBV28
J: TRBJ1-6
D: NA
CDR3: CASSLQALWNSPLHF
DNA: TGTGCCAGCAGTTTACAGGCCCTATGGAATTCACCCCTCCACTTT

size: NA
V: TRBV5-4
J: TRBJ1-2
D: TRBD1
CDR3: CASRLGQGNYGYTF
DNA: TGTGCCAGCAGGCTGGGACAGGGTAACTATGGCTACACCTTC

size: NA
V: TRBV7-9
J: TRBJ2-2
D: TRBD2
CDR3: CASRLAGGPGGELFF
DNA: TGTGCCAGCCGACTAGCGGGAGGGCCTGGCGGGGAGCTGTTTTTT

size: once
V: TRBV28
J: TRBJ1-1
D: NA
CDR3: CASSRPLDGGTEAFF
DNA: TGTGCCAGCAGCCGTCCCTTGGACGGGGGCACTGAAGCTTTCTTT

size: NA
V: TRBV7-9
J: TRBJ2-7
D: NA
CDR3: CASSLAGRGREQYF
DNA: TGTGCCAGCAGCTTAGCGGGTAGGGGACGGGAGCAGTACTTC